This T cell receptor (beta chain) was sequenced during a study of blood T cell repertoires in COVID-19. Original methodology: Reference gene primer amplification in the assay estimated nucleated cell counts. Profiled with immunoSEQ multiplex PCR; TCRdb holds only in-frame clones, not every one. V, J and clone size are taken as reported in that table, and D and trimming were inferred from the DNA itself. This sample carries roughly 240,000 clones, roughly 86% of them seen once, and the ten largest clones take about 1.6%. The trim removed 3 bases at V and 2 bases at J, leaving 4 bases unmatched. In germline, CDR1 is SGHAT, CDR2 FQNNGV. The CDR3 has 15 amino acids.

Sequenced input: peripheral blood. V is TRBV11-2 and J is TRBJ1-3; 7 bases match TRBD1. The clonotype comes from a woman between 55 and 75 years old who had recovered from COVID-19. Written as DNA, the CDR3 is TGTGCCAGCAGCTTTACAGGGACAGCTGGAAACACCATATATTTT. Amino acids: CASSFTGTAGNTIYF.